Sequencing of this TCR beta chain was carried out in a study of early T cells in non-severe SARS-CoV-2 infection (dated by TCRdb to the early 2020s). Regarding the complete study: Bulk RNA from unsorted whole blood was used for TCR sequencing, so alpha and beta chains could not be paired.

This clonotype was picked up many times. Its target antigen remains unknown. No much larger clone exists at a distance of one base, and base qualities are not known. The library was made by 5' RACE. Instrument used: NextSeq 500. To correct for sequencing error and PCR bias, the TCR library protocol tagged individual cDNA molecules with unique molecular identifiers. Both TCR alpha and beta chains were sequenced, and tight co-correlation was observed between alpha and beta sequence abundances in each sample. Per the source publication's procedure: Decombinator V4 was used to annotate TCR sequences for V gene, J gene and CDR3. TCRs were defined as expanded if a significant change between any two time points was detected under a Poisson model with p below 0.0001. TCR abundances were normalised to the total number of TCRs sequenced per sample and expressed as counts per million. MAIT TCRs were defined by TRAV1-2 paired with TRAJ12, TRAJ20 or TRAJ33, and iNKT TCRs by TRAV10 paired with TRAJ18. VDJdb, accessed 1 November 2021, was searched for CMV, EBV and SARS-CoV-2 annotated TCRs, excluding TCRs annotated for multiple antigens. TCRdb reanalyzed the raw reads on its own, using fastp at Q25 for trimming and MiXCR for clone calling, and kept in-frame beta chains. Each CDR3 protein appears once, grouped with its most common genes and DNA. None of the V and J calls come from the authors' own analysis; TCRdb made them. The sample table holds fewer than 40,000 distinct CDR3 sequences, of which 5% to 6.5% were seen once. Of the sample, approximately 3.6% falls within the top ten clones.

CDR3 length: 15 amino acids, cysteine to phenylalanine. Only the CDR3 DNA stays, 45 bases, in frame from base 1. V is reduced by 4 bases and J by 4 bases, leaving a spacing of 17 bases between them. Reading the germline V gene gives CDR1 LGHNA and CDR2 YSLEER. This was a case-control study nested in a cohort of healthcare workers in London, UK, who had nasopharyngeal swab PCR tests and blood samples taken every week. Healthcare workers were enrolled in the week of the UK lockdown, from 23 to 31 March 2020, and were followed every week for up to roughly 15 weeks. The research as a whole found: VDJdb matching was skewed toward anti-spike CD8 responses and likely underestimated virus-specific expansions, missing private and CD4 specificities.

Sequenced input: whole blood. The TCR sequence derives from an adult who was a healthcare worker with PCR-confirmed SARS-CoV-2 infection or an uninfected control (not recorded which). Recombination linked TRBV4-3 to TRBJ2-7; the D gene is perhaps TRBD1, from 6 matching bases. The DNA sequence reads TGCGCCAGCAGCCGAAGTAGGACAGAGCATTACGAGCAGTACTTC. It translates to CASSRSRTEHYEQYF.